The sequence of this T cell receptor beta chain was determined in a study of T cell responses to AZD1222 COVID-19 vaccine. The sample holds one count of this clone. The antigen remains undetermined. Sequencing was performed with immunoSEQ multiplex PCR; in TCRdb, only in-frame clones are kept and a portion is missing. The table lists under 150,000 clones, roughly 90% of them singletons, with around 1.1% in the top ten. The trim removed 4 bases at V and 8 bases at J, leaving 8 bases unmatched. The CDR3 totals 14 residues. Germline lookup yields CDR1 MNHNY and CDR2 SVGAGI (reference sequence). Study-level points and caveats: Clonal diversity may have been underestimated, and the donors were mostly white British, with more females than males. Spike-specific TCR depth and breadth grew after two AZD1222 doses. Across spike, vaccine-associated CD4 TCRs were found, dominant at 160-218 and 743-854.

V usage is TRBV6-6 and J usage is TRBJ2-1, with 7 bases identical to TRBD1. The TCR comes from an adult who received the AZD1222 COVID-19 vaccine. Specimen: peripheral blood, collected 28 days after the second AZD1222 dose. CDR3 bases: TGTGCCAGCAGTTTAGACAGGGCAGAGGATGAGCAGTTCTTC. Its translation: CASSLDRAEDEQFF.